Below, 20 T cell receptor beta chains from the same sample are listed, as sequenced in a study of cytomegalovirus exposure and HLA in healthy donors. PCR involved 60 Vbeta and 13 Jbeta primers. Some clones are missing from TCRdb's copy, which holds only in-frame ones; the method was immunoSEQ multiplex PCR. The data hold over 45,000 clones, with 78% observed a single time. The sample was PBMCs. These TCRs come from a female donor in good health and CMV-seronegative.

The rearrangement links TRBV10-1 to TRBJ1-6; 9 bases match TRBD1. The V and J ends lost 7 bases and 8 bases, in that order; junction bases with no gene match: 9. The CDR3 is 15 amino acids. The germline V gene encodes CDR1 WNHNN and CDR2 SYGVQD (reference sequence). In DNA, the CDR3 is TGCGCCAGCACCGCGGACAGGGGACGGGATTCACCCCTCCACTTT. Its protein is CASTADRGRDSPLHF.

This clone was observed a handful of times. The V gene is TRBV11-2, the J gene TRBJ1-2, with no clear D. V shed 5 bases and J shed 6 bases, with 13 bases lying between them. Per the germline V gene, CDR1 is SGHAT and CDR2 is FQNNGV. The CDR3 runs 13 residues. The CDR3 coding sequence is TGTGCCAGCAGCCCCGGGTCAGCGAATGGCTACACCTTC. It is translated as CASSPGSANGYTF. Variable domain in full (rest from reference TRBV11-2 and TRBJ1-2): EAGVAQSPRYKIIEKRQSVAFWCNPISGHATLYWYQQILGQGPKLLIQFQNNGVVDDSQLPKDRFSAERLKGVDSTLKIQPAKLEDSAVYLCASSPGSANGYTFGSGTRLTVV.

V gene TRBV30 combines with J gene TRBJ1-5; possibly TRBD1 for D (6 bases). CDR1 is GTSNPN and CDR2 is SVGIG in the germline V gene (reference sequence). This CDR3 has 15 residues. The germline V and J ends were trimmed by 1 base and 4 bases, with 14 bases remaining between them. Written as DNA, the CDR3 is TGTGCCTGGAGTGCCACAGGGACCCTTAATCAGCCCCAGCATTTT. This gives the protein CAWSATGTLNQPQHF.

This clone was seen just once. This chain joins TRBV5-6 and TRBJ2-1, with 8 bases fitting TRBD1. Germline loops: CDR1 SGHDT, CDR2 YYEEEE. The ends lost 3 bases at V and 8 bases at J; junction bases unmatched: 4. CDR3 length: 13 residues. CDR3: CASSWTGSDEQFF. CDR3 in DNA: TGTGCCAGCAGCTGGACAGGGAGCGATGAGCAGTTCTTC.

This chain joins TRBV2 and TRBJ2-3, with D hard to call. The V and J ends lost 1 base and 3 bases respectively, with 14 bases between them. Germline-derived CDR1 and CDR2 are SNHLY and FYNNEI. The CDR3 is made up of 16 amino acids. CDR3 sequence reads: CASSEGGLMRTDTQYF. Here the CDR3 DNA reads TGTGCCAGCAGTGAAGGAGGCCTCATGCGGACAGATACGCAGTATTTT.

This rearrangement joins TRBV29-1 to TRBJ2-7, with D uncertain. The V gene lost 4 bases and the J gene lost 2 bases, with 6 bases spanning the gap. There are 11 residues in the CDR3. Germline CDR1 and CDR2: SQVTM and ANQGSEA. The DNA for the CDR3 is TGCAGCGTTGGGCCGCCCTACGAGCAGTACTTC. It encodes CSVGPPYEQYF.

The V call is TRBV7-9, the J call TRBJ1-2, with D hard to call. The ends were cut back, 4 bases at V and 6 bases at J, with 15 bases in the middle. Germline V gives CDR1 SEHNR, CDR2 FQNEAQ (reference sequence). This CDR3 region has 14 residues. Here the CDR3 reads CASSSLTPRHGYTF. The CDR3 DNA is TGTGCCAGCAGCTCTCTAACCCCGAGGCATGGCTACACCTTC.

This clone was seen only a few times. The chain employs TRBV20-1 and TRBJ2-1, with D possibly matching TRBD2 (5 bases). This CDR3 comprises 10 residues. Germline assignment: CDR1 DFQATT and CDR2 SNEGSKA (reference sequence). V gave up 4 bases and J gave up 13 bases, with 11 bases separating them. The CDR3 DNA reads as TGCAGTGCTAATTCGAGGGATCAGTTCTTC. Its translation is CSANSRDQFF.

The chain combines TRBV27 with TRBJ2-2, with D possibly being TRBD2 (6 bases). This CDR3 has 16 residues. Germline assignment: CDR1 MNHEY and CDR2 SMNVEV (reference sequence). V was pared by 6 bases and J by 2 bases, with 16 bases between. The CDR3 nucleotides are TGTGCCAGCAGCCCCCGGAGGACTACCAACACCGGGGAGCTGTTTTTT. Translating it yields CASSPRRTTNTGELFF.

The J gene is TRBJ2-1, the V gene TRBV7-9; TRBD2 is a possible D gene (6 bases). With 1 base removed from V and 6 bases from J, the gap between germline ends came to 10 bases. Per the germline V gene, CDR1 is SEHNR and CDR2 is FQNEAQ (reference sequence). The CDR3 has 14 residues. CDR3 bases: TGTGCCAGCAGCTTAGGGCTCGGGGGCAATGAGCAGTTCTTC. Its protein product is CASSLGLGGNEQFF.

The chain is built from TRBV2 and TRBJ1-6; D possibly corresponds to TRBD1 (5 bases). The germline V gene has CDR1 SNHLY and CDR2 FYNNEI. The CDR3 is 15 amino acids. With 6 bases removed from V and 6 bases from J, the gap between germline ends came to 15 bases. CDR3 in amino acids: CASSIRSQGNSPLHF. The CDR3 DNA follows: TGTGCCAGCAGCATAAGGTCCCAGGGTAATTCACCCCTCCACTTT.

As regards this clone: One junction end does not reproduce the germline sequence, and a read error may be involved. V is TRBV7-3 and J is TRBJ2-6; possible D gene TRBD1, 6 bases. CDR1 and CDR2 (germline): SGHTA, FQGTGA. There are 16 residues in the CDR3. CDR3 DNA: TGTTCCAGCAGCTTAACAGGGAGCTCTGGGGCCAACGTCCTGACTTTC. This encodes CSSSLTGSSGANVLTF.

The chain has TRBV29-1 and TRBJ1-2; D gene unclear. Germline CDR1 SQVTM, CDR2 ANQGSEA. The ends were cut back, 5 bases at V and 0 bases at J, with 22 bases in the middle. This CDR3 is built from 17 residues. The CDR3 nucleotides read TGCAGCGTTCGGAATCTTCTAGGGCAGGACTCTAACTATGGCTACACCTTC. It translates to CSVRNLLGQDSNYGYTF. Together with reference TRBV29-1 and TRBJ1-2, the CDR3 gives the full variable domain: SAVISQKPSRDICQRGTSLTIQCQVDSQVTMMFWYRQQPGQSLTLIATANQGSEATYESGFVIDKFPISRPNLTFSTLTVSNMSPEDSSIYLCSVRNLLGQDSNYGYTFGSGTRLTVV.

The chain links TRBV2 to TRBJ1-4; 7 nucleotides align to TRBD1. Germline assignment: CDR1 SNHLY and CDR2 FYNNEI. CDR3 length equals 11 residues. The trim removed 6 bases at V and 17 bases at J, leaving 9 bases unmatched. In nucleotides, the CDR3 is TGTGCCAGCAGGGCGGAGGGGGCGGGTTTTTTT. Amino acid sequence: CASRAEGAGFF.

The CDR3: CASSQGGRKGETQYF. The CDR3 nucleotides read TGTGCCAGCAGCCAAGGGGGCCGCAAGGGGGAGACCCAGTACTTC. V and J are TRBV14 and TRBJ2-5, with a weak D call TRBD1 (5 bases). CDR3 size: 15 residues. Germline assignment: CDR1 SGHDN and CDR2 FVKESK. The V end lost 1 base, the J end lost 5 bases, and 14 bases lay between the germline ends.

This chain uses TRBV25-1 with TRBJ2-5; D uncertain. The V end lost 2 bases, the J end lost 5 bases, and 12 bases lay between the germline ends. Germline V gene sequence: CDR1 MGHDK, CDR2 SYGVNS. The CDR3 runs to 14 residues. The CDR3 reads CASSETSGQETQYF. The CDR3 region has the DNA TGTGCCAGCAGTGAAACATCTGGGCAGGAGACCCAGTACTTC.

The chain employs TRBV2 and TRBJ1-3, with TRBD1 identical over 9 bases. Germline loops: CDR1 SNHLY, CDR2 FYNNEI. The V segment lost 7 bases and the J segment 8 bases; nucleotides outside the gene matches: 12. This CDR3 region has 15 residues. The CDR3 region is CASIKTRDRVHTIYF. The CDR3 nucleotides are TGTGCCAGCATTAAAACCCGGGACAGGGTACACACCATATATTTT.

This chain uses TRBV5-4 with TRBJ2-1; 8 nucleotides line up with TRBD2. V was pared by 3 bases and J by 4 bases, with 9 bases of the junction left unmatched. Germline-derived CDR1 and CDR2 are SGHNT and YYREEE (reference sequence). This CDR3 contains 16 residues. The CDR3 bases are TGTGCCAGCAGCTCCTTGATAAGCGGGGGATACAATGAGCAGTTCTTC. It encodes CASSSLISGGYNEQFF.

The chain has TRBV27 and TRBJ2-3, with D perhaps matching TRBD1 (5 bases). The germline CDR1 and CDR2 sequences are MNHEY and SMNVEV (reference sequence). The length of the CDR3 is 14 residues. V lost 7 bases to trimming and J lost 8 bases, with 19 bases between them. CDR3 nucleotide sequence: TGTGCCAGCAACCTAGGGGCTGCGGAAGGTACGCAGTATTTT. Amino acids: CASNLGAAEGTQYF.

V and J are TRBV15 and TRBJ1-2; D perhaps matches TRBD1 (5 bases). The CDR3 length is 15 residues. Trimming removed 1 base from V and 4 bases from J, with 13 bases in between. Germline V lookup: CDR1 LNHNV, CDR2 YYDKDF (reference sequence). CDR3: CATSRAGGRGYGYTF. The CDR3 DNA sequence: TGTGCCACCAGCAGAGCGGGGGGAAGGGGCTATGGCTACACCTTC.